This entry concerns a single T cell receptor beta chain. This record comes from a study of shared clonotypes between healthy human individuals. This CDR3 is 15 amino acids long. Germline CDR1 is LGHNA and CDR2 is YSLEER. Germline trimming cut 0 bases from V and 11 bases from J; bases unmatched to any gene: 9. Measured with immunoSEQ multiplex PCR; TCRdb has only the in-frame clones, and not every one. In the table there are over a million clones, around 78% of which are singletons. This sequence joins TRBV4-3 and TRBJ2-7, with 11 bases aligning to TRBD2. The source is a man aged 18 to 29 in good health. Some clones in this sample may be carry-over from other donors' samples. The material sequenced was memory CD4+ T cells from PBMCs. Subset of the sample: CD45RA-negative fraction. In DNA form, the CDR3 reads TGCGCCAGCAGCCAAGAGTTAACTAGCGGGAGAAAGAAGTACTTC. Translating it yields CASSQELTSGRKKYF.